The rows below give T cell receptor beta chains drawn from one sample of a study of vaccination and CD4 T cells after COVID-19. Antigens for these TCRs are unknown. From the PCR reads, TCRdb called clonotypes with MiXCR, one entry per CDR3 protein. This table holds 20,000 to 25,000 distinct CDR3 sequences, roughly two fifths found once. The specimen sequenced was CD4+ T cells from blood, cultured in vitro. These receptors originate from a human donor who had recovered from COVID-19. Each CDR3 is given with its conserved first and last residue. Each record gives: clone size, V gene, J gene, D gene, CDR3 protein, CDR3 DNA. The D gene is left open where the match is weak. Clone size is not always given. Where it is, it says once, few, many or a class for expanded clones.

-	TRBV2	TRBJ1-1	TRBD1	CASSEVQGRNTEASF	TGTGCCAGCAGTGAAGTACAGGGGCGGAACACTGAAGCTTCCTTT
-	TRBV7-9	TRBJ1-6	-	CASSSALSGSPLHF	TGTGCCAGCAGCTCAGCATTAAGCGGTTCACCCCTCCACTTT
-	TRBV2	TRBJ2-7	TRBD2	CASTPSGLYEQYF	TGTGCCAGCACCCCTAGCGGGCTCTACGAGCAGTACTTC
few	TRBV7-8	TRBJ1-6	TRBD1	CASSQPTGGYNSPLHF	TGTGCCAGCAGCCAGCCAACAGGGGGATATAATTCACCCCTCCACTTT
once	TRBV30	TRBJ2-1	-	CAGEALGREQFF	TGTGCCGGTGAGGCCCTGGGGCGTGAGCAGTTCTTC
-	TRBV15	TRBJ2-7	-	CATSGTSSYEQYF	TGTGCCACCAGCGGCACTAGCTCCTACGAGCAGTACTTC
-	TRBV6-4	TRBJ1-1	TRBD1	CASRTDRGPSIGVSTEAFF	TGTGCCAGCAGGACCGACAGGGGGCCCTCCATAGGTGTTTCCACTGAAGCTTTCTTT
-	TRBV20-1	TRBJ1-5	-	CSARELGVVNQPQHF	TGCAGTGCTAGAGAATTGGGGGTGGTCAATCAGCCCCAGCATTTT
-	TRBV28	TRBJ1-3	-	CASSFLDGGVGNTIYF	TGTGCCAGCAGTTTTCTGGACGGAGGCGTTGGAAACACCATATATTTT
-	TRBV30	TRBJ2-2	TRBD2	CAWEGLATGELFF	TGTGCCTGGGAGGGACTAGCCACCGGGGAGCTGTTTTTT
-	TRBV21-1	TRBJ2-2	-	CASLARGPGELFF	TGTGCCAGCTTGGCCCGAGGGCCGGGGGAGCTGTTTTTT
-	TRBV11-3	TRBJ2-1	-	CAGSLDGYNEQFF	TGTGCCGGCAGCTTAGACGGATACAATGAGCAGTTCTTC
-	TRBV3-1	TRBJ1-6	-	CASKRQGRSPLHF	TGTGCCAGCAAACGGCAGGGTCGGTCACCCCTCCACTTT
-	TRBV20-1	TRBJ2-6	-	CSARGGGRLLSGANVLTF	TGCAGTGCTAGGGGCGGGGGCCGTCTCCTCTCTGGGGCCAACGTCCTGACTTTC
-	TRBV5-1	TRBJ2-2	-	CASSSVWGADTGELFF	TGCGCCAGCAGCTCGGTGTGGGGCGCGGACACCGGGGAGCTGTTTTTT
few	TRBV2	TRBJ1-1	TRBD1	CASRQTGAPNTEAFF	TGTGCCAGCAGGCAGACAGGGGCCCCGAACACTGAAGCTTTCTTT
few	TRBV2	TRBJ1-6	TRBD1	CASTGTENSPLHF	TGTGCCAGCACCGGGACAGAAAATTCACCCCTCCACTTT
-	TRBV20-1	TRBJ1-1	-	CRGGVRIMNTEAFF	TGCAGGGGCGGGGTCCGAATAATGAACACTGAAGCTTTCTTT
-	TRBV20-1	TRBJ1-1	-	CSAEQGMNTEAFF	TGCAGTGCTGAACAGGGAATGAACACTGAAGCTTTCTTT
-	TRBV7-9	TRBJ1-1	TRBD1	CASSRDSRIGNTEAFF	TGTGCCAGCAGCCGGGACAGTCGGATCGGGAACACTGAAGCTTTCTTT
once	TRBV6-1	TRBJ2-3	-	CASSSGRVKTDTQYF	TGTGCCAGCTCAAGTGGGCGGGTTAAGACAGATACGCAGTATTTT
-	TRBV7-9	TRBJ2-2	-	CASSTTRPEGELFF	TGTGCCAGCAGCACGACTCGACCCGAGGGGGAGCTGTTTTTT
-	TRBV5-1	TRBJ1-5	-	CASSRDNRNQPQHF	TGCGCCAGCAGCCGGGACAACCGCAATCAGCCCCAGCATTTT
-	TRBV2	TRBJ1-2	TRBD1	CASSGQGAGGYTF	TGTGCCAGCAGCGGACAGGGGGCGGGTGGCTACACCTTC
-	TRBV19	TRBJ2-1	TRBD2	CASSMLAGVSYNEQFF	TGTGCCAGTAGTATGCTAGCGGGAGTGTCATACAATGAGCAGTTCTTC
few	TRBV12-5	TRBJ2-5	-	CASGPGQGPETQYF	TGTGCTAGTGGACCGGGACAAGGGCCAGAGACCCAGTACTTC
-	TRBV2	TRBJ1-5	-	CASSGGTWGAQPQHF	TGTGCCAGCAGTGGCGGGACCTGGGGTGCTCAGCCCCAGCATTTT